The 28 T cell receptor beta chains presented below share a single source sample, sequenced in a study of blood T cell repertoires in COVID-19. Profiled with immunoSEQ multiplex PCR; TCRdb holds only in-frame clones, not every one. The profile shows about 200,000 clones, just over 90% of them singletons. Sequenced material: peripheral blood. Receptor source: a man aged 30-40 years with acute or convalescent COVID-19.

V is TRBV5-1 and J is TRBJ2-7; tentatively, D is TRBD2 (6 bases). V was cut by 1 base and J by 3 bases, with 11 bases left in between. CDR1 is SGHRS, CDR2 YFSETQ, per germline. There are 14 residues in the CDR3. The DNA for the CDR3 is TGCGCCAGCAGCTTGCAATTCGGGAGCTACGAGCAGTACTTC. Protein product: CASSLQFGSYEQYF.

The CDR3 region has the DNA TGTGCCAGCAGCTTATCAAGGACAGGGGCTACTGAAGCTTTCTTT. Amino acids: CASSLSRTGATEAFF. The chain employs TRBV7-8 and TRBJ1-1; 9 bases agree with TRBD1. The trim removed 2 bases at V and 5 bases at J, leaving 6 bases unmatched. Germline V gene lookup returns CDR1 SGHVS and CDR2 FQNEAQ. The CDR3 is 15 amino acids.

V is TRBV11-1 and J is TRBJ1-1; 8 bases match TRBD1. CDR1 is SGHAT and CDR2 is FQDESV in the germline V gene (reference sequence). V was clipped by 8 bases and J by 3 bases; unmatched bases: 5. The CDR3 loop spans 13 amino acids. DNA for the CDR3: TGTGCCAGCGGACAGGGTGCGGACACTGAAGCTTTCTTT. Translating it yields CASGQGADTEAFF.

This chain links TRBV10-2 with TRBJ2-1, with 9 bases fitting TRBD1. CDR1 is WSHSY, CDR2 SAAADI, per germline. The CDR3 covers 13 residues. Trimming took 8 bases from V and 2 from J; bases not matched to a gene: 1. The CDR3: CASGDRAYNEQFF. CDR3 in DNA: TGCGCCAGCGGGGACAGGGCCTACAATGAGCAGTTCTTC.

The rearrangement joins TRBV3-1 (or the pseudogene TRBV3-2) to TRBJ1-6, with D maybe TRBD1 (5 bases). Germline assignment: CDR1 LGHDT and CDR2 YNNKEL (reference sequence). V was shortened by 4 bases and J by 7 bases, with 14 bases between the two germline ends. The CDR3 extends over 15 amino acids. The DNA for the CDR3 is TGTGCCAGCAGCCTCGGGACTGTGGGAAATTCACCCCTCCACTTT. This sequence encodes CASSLGTVGNSPLHF.

The V and J genes are TRBV7-9 and TRBJ2-6; D is perhaps TRBD1 (5 bases). Trimming removed 5 bases at V and 0 bases at J, with 8 bases between. The CDR3 is 15 amino acids. Germline-derived CDR1 and CDR2 are SEHNR and FQNEAQ (reference sequence). CDR3 DNA sequence: TGTGCCAGCAGCGGGGCTGGCTCTGGGGCCAACGTCCTGACTTTC. This encodes CASSGAGSGANVLTF.

This sequence joins TRBV24-1 and TRBJ1-1; D ambiguous. Looked up from germline, CDR1 is KGHDR and CDR2 is SFDVKD. The CDR3 has 12 residues. The V and J ends lost 3 bases and 4 bases respectively, with 5 bases between them. CDR3 amino acids: CATSDGGTEAFF. The CDR3 bases are TGTGCCACCAGTGATGGCGGCACTGAAGCTTTCTTT.

This clone was seen only once. The CDR3 DNA sequence: TGTGCCAGCCCAAGGGGACTAGCGGGTAATGGTGCGAAGACCCAGTACTTC. Translating gives CASPRGLAGNGAKTQYF. The chain combines TRBV5-4 with TRBJ2-5; 12 nucleotides line up with TRBD2. Germline CDR1 is SGHNT and CDR2 is YYREEE (reference sequence). The trim removed 7 bases at V and 6 bases at J, leaving 16 bases unmatched. This CDR3 is built from 17 residues. Variable domain in full (rest from reference TRBV5-4 and TRBJ2-5): ETGVTQSPTHLIKTRGQQVTLRCSSQSGHNTVSWYQQALGQGPQFIFQYYREEENGRGNFPPRFSGLQFPNYSSELNVNALELDDSALYLCASPRGLAGNGAKTQYFGPGTRLLVL.

The chain joins TRBV5-6 to TRBJ1-1; D gene unclear. Trimming removed 2 bases at V and 0 bases at J, with 5 bases between. The CDR3 spans 13 residues. Germline CDR1 and CDR2: SGHDT and YYEEEE. CDR3 bases: TGTGCCAGCAGCTTAACGGTGAACACTGAAGCTTTCTTT. Protein sequence: CASSLTVNTEAFF.

This chain connects TRBV11-2 to TRBJ1-5; D remains ambiguous. Germline V gene sequence: CDR1 SGHAT, CDR2 FQNNGV. The CDR3 loop spans 11 amino acids. Trimming left V 4 bases short and J 9 bases short, with 7 bases between. CDR3 in DNA: TGTGCCAGCAGCTCCCATTGGCCCCAGCATTTT. It codes for CASSSHWPQHF. Combining the CDR3 with reference TRBV11-2 and TRBJ1-5 gives the whole variable domain EAGVAQSPRYKIIEKRQSVAFWCNPISGHATLYWYQQILGQGPKLLIQFQNNGVVDDSQLPKDRFSAERLKGVDSTLKIQPAKLEDSAVYLCASSSHWPQHFGDGTRLSIL.

The rearrangement joins TRBV9 to TRBJ1-5; D remains unclear. V was cut by 4 bases and J by 2 bases, with 7 bases left in between. This CDR3 is built from 13 residues. Germline V lookup: CDR1 SGDLS, CDR2 YYNGEE. As DNA, the CDR3 is TGTGCCAGCAGCAGGAGGGGCAATCAGCCCCAGCATTTT. This codes for CASSRRGNQPQHF.

The chain employs TRBV19 and TRBJ2-3; the match to TRBD2 covers 10 bases. The CDR3 covers 16 residues. Trimming took 1 base from V and 4 from J; bases not matched to a gene: 5. Germline V gives CDR1 LNHDA, CDR2 SQIVND (reference sequence). CDR3 sequence: CASSIGLAGVPDTQYF. CDR3 DNA sequence: TGTGCCAGTAGTATAGGGCTAGCGGGAGTACCAGATACGCAGTATTTT.

V usage is TRBV5-1 and J usage is TRBJ2-7; 10 nucleotides agree with TRBD1. Unmatched junction bases numbered 7, after V lost 5 bases and J lost 2 bases. This CDR3 contains 15 residues. Germline CDR1 and CDR2: SGHRS and YFSETQ. The CDR3 sequence: CASRAGTGVPYEQYF. The CDR3 DNA reads TGCGCCAGCAGGGCGGGGACAGGGGTTCCCTACGAGCAGTACTTC.

This chain uses TRBV19 with TRBJ2-7, with a possible D match to TRBD1 (6 bases). Between the trimmed V and J ends, which lost 6 bases and 1 base, there was a span of 13 bases. Germline lookup yields CDR1 LNHDA and CDR2 SQIVND (reference sequence). The length of the CDR3 is 14 residues. The CDR3 DNA sequence: TGTGCCAGTAGAGCGTACAGGGATTCCTACGAGCAGTACTTC. This encodes CASRAYRDSYEQYF.

The chain carries TRBV5-1 and TRBJ2-7; a weak D match, TRBD2 (6 bases). V was clipped by 4 bases and J by 4 bases, with 15 bases between them. Germline V lookup: CDR1 SGHRS, CDR2 YFSETQ. CDR3 size: 14 residues. The CDR3 sequence is CASSRPGGDYEQYF. DNA for the CDR3: TGCGCCAGCAGCCGCCCAGGAGGGGATTACGAGCAGTACTTC.

The rearrangement joins TRBV9 to TRBJ1-5, with D tentatively TRBD1 (5 bases). Germline V lookup: CDR1 SGDLS, CDR2 YYNGEE. The CDR3 loop spans 15 amino acids. The germline V and J ends were trimmed by 4 bases and 0 bases, with 11 bases remaining between them. CDR3: CASSNTGYSNQPQHF. The CDR3 DNA reads as TGTGCCAGCAGCAACACAGGTTATAGCAATCAGCCCCAGCATTTT.

This clone was seen a few times. This specimen includes other DNA sequences encoding the same CDR3. This chain joins TRBV5-1 and TRBJ1-5, with 7 bases matching TRBD1. Germline CDR1 is SGHRS and CDR2 is YFSETQ. V shed 3 bases, J shed 4 bases, and the junction held 4 bases outside the gene matches. The CDR3 has 14 amino acids. CDR3 region: CASSSGQPNQPQHF. For the CDR3, the DNA is TGCGCCAGCAGCTCGGGACAGCCGAATCAGCCCCAGCATTTT.

The chain carries TRBV11-2 and TRBJ2-7; 10 nucleotides align to TRBD2. From germline, CDR1 is SGHAT and CDR2 FQNNGV. V lost 9 bases and J lost 0; bases outside the gene matches: 8. This CDR3 spans 15 amino acids. CDR3 residues: CASRKREGYSYEQYF. The CDR3 DNA sequence: TGTGCCAGTAGGAAGCGGGAGGGATACTCCTACGAGCAGTACTTC. Variable domain in full (rest from reference TRBV11-2 and TRBJ2-7): EAGVAQSPRYKIIEKRQSVAFWCNPISGHATLYWYQQILGQGPKLLIQFQNNGVVDDSQLPKDRFSAERLKGVDSTLKIQPAKLEDSAVYLCASRKREGYSYEQYFGPGTRLTVT.

CDR3 nucleotides: TGTGCCAGCAGCTTACCGGGACAGGGGAATTCACCCCTCCACTTT. The encoded protein is CASSLPGQGNSPLHF. The chain carries TRBV7-8 and TRBJ1-6, with 10 nucleotides matching TRBD1. Germline assignment: CDR1 SGHVS and CDR2 FQNEAQ. Trimming cost V 2 bases and J 7 bases; bases outside gene matches: 2. CDR3 length: 15 residues.

This clone was recorded once. V usage is TRBV7-8 and J usage is TRBJ2-7; 9 nucleotides align to TRBD1. The ends lost 5 bases at V and 0 bases at J; junction bases unmatched: 5. Germline V gene sequence: CDR1 SGHVS, CDR2 FQNEAQ. The CDR3 is 15 amino acids. CDR3 protein: CASSRDRDSSYEQYF. As DNA, the CDR3 is TGTGCCAGCAGCCGGGACAGGGACAGCTCCTACGAGCAGTACTTC.

The chain recombines TRBV7-6 with TRBJ2-7; 8 bases align to TRBD2. The CDR3 length is 15 residues. V lost 3 bases to trimming and J lost 3 bases; unmatched junction nucleotides: 7. Germline V CDR1 and CDR2: SGHVS, FNYEAQ. The CDR3 here is CASSFNTGGVYEQYF. In nucleotides, the CDR3 is TGTGCCAGCAGCTTCAATACCGGGGGGGTCTACGAGCAGTACTTC.

V gene TRBV5-5 combines with J gene TRBJ1-2; 7 positions agree with TRBD1. The V and J ends lost 5 bases and 0 bases, in that order; junction bases with no gene match: 7. The V gene's germline CDR1 is SGHKS and CDR2 YYEKEE (reference sequence). CDR3 length equals 15 residues. The CDR3 nucleotides read TGTGCCAGCAGTCATCAGGACAGGCCTAACTATGGCTACACCTTC. Translating gives CASSHQDRPNYGYTF.

The J gene is TRBJ2-7, the V gene TRBV5-1; TRBD1 might be the D (5 bases). The germline V gene encodes CDR1 SGHRS and CDR2 YFSETQ. The CDR3 totals 14 residues. V was shortened by 0 bases and J by 2 bases, with 9 bases between the two germline ends. CDR3 in DNA: TGCGCCAGCAGCTTGGTGGCAGGGCCCTACGAGCAGTACTTC. This sequence encodes CASSLVAGPYEQYF.

As regards this clone: Different DNA sequences within this sample yield the same CDR3. The genes are TRBV6-5 and TRBJ2-6; 8 positions match TRBD1. Trimming removed 6 bases from V and 0 bases from J; junction bases left unmatched: 1. This CDR3 comprises 15 residues. The V gene's germline CDR1 is MNHEY and CDR2 SVGAGI. The CDR3, as DNA: TGTGCCAGCAGAACAGGGGGCTCTGGGGCCAACGTCCTGACTTTC. Translating it yields CASRTGGSGANVLTF.

V is TRBV7-2 and J is TRBJ2-1; a weak D match, TRBD1 (5 bases). The CDR3 has 11 amino acids. Germline CDR1 is SGHTA and CDR2 is FQGNSA. V was cut by 8 bases and J by 7 bases, with 9 bases left in between. CDR3 bases: TGTGCCAGCCAGGGCGGAAATGAGCAGTTCTTC. Protein sequence: CASQGGNEQFF.

The J gene is TRBJ2-7, the V gene TRBV7-9, with D hard to call. Trimming left V 5 bases short and J 0 bases short, with 8 bases between. This CDR3 contains 13 residues. The V gene's germline CDR1 is SEHNR and CDR2 FQNEAQ (reference sequence). Written as DNA, the CDR3 is TGTGCCAGCAGCCCTACAGTCTCCTACGAGCAGTACTTC. Amino acids: CASSPTVSYEQYF.

The chain is built from TRBV24-1 and TRBJ2-3; 8 positions agree with TRBD2. Germline V lookup: CDR1 KGHDR, CDR2 SFDVKD. J was trimmed by 1 base and V by 3 bases; bases with no gene match: 2. The CDR3 runs 15 residues. The CDR3, as DNA: TGTGCCACCAGTGATCGAGCGGGGGGCACAGATACGCAGTATTTT. Translation: CATSDRAGGTDTQYF.

V is TRBV30 and J is TRBJ1-3; maybe TRBD1 (6 bases). Looked up from germline, CDR1 is GTSNPN and CDR2 is SVGIG (reference sequence). The CDR3 contains 16 residues. V was clipped by 1 base and J by 0 bases, with 13 bases between them. The CDR3 protein is CAWSAGTPISGNTIYF. The CDR3 DNA follows: TGTGCCTGGAGTGCGGGGACACCCATCTCTGGAAACACCATATATTTT.